One sample yielded the 10 T cell receptor beta chains listed below, sequenced in a study of T cells in Graves' hyperthyroidism and ophthalmopathy. The investigators amplified TCR beta CDR3 regions from RNA transcripts. A set of HTBI primers served as the primers for a first-round RT-PCR of the TCR CDR3. Using its own MiXCR run on the multiplex PCR reads, TCRdb lists one record per CDR3 protein. Counted here are 250,000 to 400,000 distinct CDR3 sequences, roughly 15% occurring once; the ten biggest clones make up around 32%. Specimen: blood. The source of these receptors is a woman between 40 and 55 years old with Graves' ophthalmopathy.

This clonotype was counted a few times. CDR3 loop: CASSPRGADTQYF. The CDR3 DNA reads as TGTGCCAGCTCACCACGAGGGGCAGATACGCAGTATTTT. The chain carries TRBV18 and TRBJ2-3, with D possibly called TRBD1 or TRBD2 (5 bases each). V lost 1 base, J lost 4 bases, and 6 bases lay in between. The CDR3 spans 13 residues. The germline CDR1 and CDR2 sequences are KGHSH and LQKENI. The whole variable domain, filled in from reference TRBV18 and TRBJ2-3, reads NAGVMQNPRHLVRRRGQEARLRCSPMKGHSHVYWYRQLPEEGLKFMVYLQKENIIDESGMPKERFSAEFPKEGPSILRIQQVVRGDSAAYFCASSPRGADTQYFGPGTRLTVL.

This clonotype was seen repeatedly, ten times or more. This sequence joins TRBV6-1 and TRBJ1-1, with D possibly matching TRBD1 (5 bases). Germline V gives CDR1 MNHNS, CDR2 SASEGT. This CDR3 has 15 amino acids. V gave up 6 bases and J gave up 0 bases, with 14 bases separating them. The CDR3 here is CASSDSPGMNTEAFF. CDR3 sequence (DNA): TGTGCCAGCAGCGACAGCCCCGGCATGAACACTGAAGCTTTCTTT.

This clonotype has only one observation. The CDR3 here is CASRDSVTFSGANVLTF. CDR3 nucleotide sequence: TGTGCCTCCCGGGACAGCGTAACCTTCTCTGGGGCCAACGTCCTGACTTTC. The chain has TRBV19 and TRBJ2-6; TRBD1 matches 7 bases. The CDR3 is made up of 17 amino acids. V was clipped by 11 bases and J by 0 bases; unmatched bases: 13. Per the germline V gene, CDR1 is LNHDA and CDR2 is SQIVND (reference sequence).

V usage is TRBV29-1 and J usage is TRBJ1-2; D remains ambiguous. The CDR3 runs 16 residues. The V end lost 6 bases, the J end lost 4 bases, and 24 bases lay between the germline ends. Germline V gene sequence: CDR1 SQVTM, CDR2 ANQGSEA. In DNA form, the CDR3 reads TGCAGCGTCCCCCTCCGGGTGGAGGGAAAAGGCTATGGCTACACCTTC. As protein: CSVPLRVEGKGYGYTF. The whole variable domain, filled in from reference TRBV29-1 and TRBJ1-2, reads SAVISQKPSRDICQRGTSLTIQCQVDSQVTMMFWYRQQPGQSLTLIATANQGSEATYESGFVIDKFPISRPNLTFSTLTVSNMSPEDSSIYLCSVPLRVEGKGYGYTFGSGTRLTVV.

This clonotype appeared many times. The chain recombines TRBV2 with TRBJ2-7; TRBD1 matches at 8 bases. V shed 3 bases and J 1 base; nucleotides not matched to a gene: 5. Germline values: CDR1 SNHLY, CDR2 FYNNEI. This CDR3 region has 15 residues. The DNA for the CDR3 is TGTGCCAGCAGTGAGGGCCGGGACAGGTCCTACGAGCAGTACTTC. Its protein is CASSEGRDRSYEQYF.

The chain joins TRBV7-9 to TRBJ2-4; D is ambiguous. The CDR3 is made up of 13 amino acids. Per germline, CDR1 SEHNR and CDR2 FQNEAQ (reference sequence). The V gene lost 5 bases and the J gene lost 0 bases, with 5 bases spanning the gap. CDR3 sequence (DNA): TGTGCCAGCAGCCGAATAGCCAAAAACATTCAGTACTTC. Its protein product is CASSRIAKNIQYF. The full variable domain, with the rest looked up from reference TRBV7-9 and TRBJ2-4, is DTGVSQNPRHKITKRGQNVTFRCDPISEHNRLYWYRQTLGQGPEFLTYFQNEAQLEKSRLLSDRFSAERPKGSFSTLEIQRTEQGDSAMYLCASSRIAKNIQYFGAGTRLSVL.

This clonotype was observed a handful of times. The rearrangement links TRBV10-3 to TRBJ1-2; D is undetermined. The germline V gene encodes CDR1 ENHRY and CDR2 SYGVKD. V gave up 6 bases and J gave up 7 bases, with 15 bases separating them. The length of the CDR3 is 13 residues. The CDR3 sequence is CAIRDGPGVGYTF. DNA for the CDR3: TGTGCCATCAGAGACGGACCGGGTGTTGGCTACACCTTC.

This clonotype was seen repeatedly, ten times or more. The chain couples TRBV11-1 to TRBJ1-1; D is undetermined. Trimming removed 1 base at V and 3 bases at J, with 9 bases between. Per the germline V gene, CDR1 is SGHAT and CDR2 is FQDESV (reference sequence). CDR3 size: 14 residues. CDR3: CASSLEGRDTEAFF. The CDR3 region has the DNA TGTGCCAGCAGCTTAGAGGGCCGGGACACTGAAGCTTTCTTT.

In this sample, this clonotype turned up many times. V usage is TRBV3-1 and J usage is TRBJ2-1; D not resolved. The CDR3 loop spans 13 amino acids. With 1 base removed from V and 10 bases from J, the gap between germline ends came to 11 bases. Germline assignment: CDR1 LGHDT and CDR2 YNNKEL (reference sequence). The DNA of the CDR3 is TGTGCCAGCAGCCAAGTCTCGGTTTACGAGCAGTTCTTC. Translating it yields CASSQVSVYEQFF.

The gene calls are TRBV4-1 and TRBJ2-7; D gene unclear. Trimming removed 1 base at V and 3 bases at J, with 13 bases between. This CDR3 is 15 amino acids long. Germline CDR1 and CDR2: MGHRA and YSYEKL. In nucleotides, the CDR3 is TGCGCCAGCAGCCAAGGTGCACATGGAAGCTACGAGCAGTACTTC. The encoded protein is CASSQGAHGSYEQYF.